The next 21 T cell receptor beta chains were all read from a single sample in a study of naive and memory T cell subsets. Both TRBC1 and TRBC2 were covered by a beta constant-region primer of two equimolar oligonucleotides. Four rounds of PCR amplified the ligated cDNA using nested alpha and beta constant-region primers plus SP2. TCRdb itself ran the UMI-ligation and nested PCR reads through MiXCR, one entry per CDR3 protein. The table shows roughly 92,000 distinct CDR3 sequences, with around 10% occurring only once. Study-level results: Naive repertoires, especially CD8, held a few larger clonotypes, possibly memory cells re-expressing CD45RA.

Which antigens these TCRs recognize remains unknown. The sample taken for sequencing was naive CD4+ T cells from blood. All receptors come from a human donor in good health.

The chain employs TRBV7-6 and TRBJ2-1, with D possibly being TRBD2 (5 bases). The CDR3 runs 13 residues. CDR1 is SGHVS and CDR2 is FNYEAQ in the germline V gene. The V and J ends lost 3 bases and 9 bases respectively, with 12 bases between them. This CDR3 is CASSLINRGEQFF. CDR3 nucleotide sequence: TGTGCCAGCAGCTTGATCAACCGGGGTGAGCAGTTCTTC.

The chain's CDR3 is CASTHGGGRSQPQHF. DNA for the CDR3: TGTGCCAGCACCCACGGGGGGGGCCGCTCTCAGCCCCAGCATTTT. The chain employs TRBV6-2 or TRBV6-3 and TRBJ1-5; a possible D gene is TRBD1 (6 bases). Germline V gene lookup returns CDR1 MNHEY and CDR2 SVGEGT. The CDR3 loop spans 15 amino acids. Trimming took off 7 bases at V and 6 bases at J, with 19 bases between the two ends.

The V and J genes are TRBV29-1 and TRBJ1-3; 7 nucleotides align to TRBD1. In germline, CDR1 is SQVTM, CDR2 ANQGSEA. The J segment lost 0 bases and the V segment lost 7 bases, leaving 6 bases of the junction unmatched. The CDR3 runs to 14 residues. CDR3 nucleotides: TGCAGCGCTGGACAGGCCCTCTCTGGAAACACCATATATTTT. Its translation: CSAGQALSGNTIYF. The full variable domain, with the rest looked up from reference TRBV29-1 and TRBJ1-3, is SAVISQKPSRDICQRGTSLTIQCQVDSQVTMMFWYRQQPGQSLTLIATANQGSEATYESGFVIDKFPISRPNLTFSTLTVSNMSPEDSSIYLCSAGQALSGNTIYFGEGSWLTVV.

The chain recombines TRBV12-5 with TRBJ1-1; D is uncertain. The germline CDR1 and CDR2 sequences are LGHNT and FRNRAP. The CDR3 is 13 amino acids. The V gene lost 5 bases and the J gene lost 3 bases, with 10 bases spanning the gap. Written as DNA, the CDR3 is TGTGCTAGTGGTGCATGGAGCGACACTGAAGCTTTCTTT. It translates to CASGAWSDTEAFF.

This clonotype was observed a handful of times. This chain connects TRBV29-1 to TRBJ2-7; D might be TRBD1 (6 bases). Trimming took 4 bases from V and 3 from J, leaving 13 bases between them. The CDR3 sequence is 13 residues long. The germline V gene has CDR1 SQVTM and CDR2 ANQGSEA. CDR3 coding DNA: TGCAGCGTTGTGTACCAGGGGAACTACGAGCAGTACTTC. Its protein product is CSVVYQGNYEQYF.

This clonotype was found many times. The rearrangement uses TRBV29-1 and TRBJ2-1, with 11 bases that match TRBD2. The CDR3 is 15 amino acids. V lost 6 bases to trimming and J lost 7 bases; unmatched junction nucleotides: 11. Germline values: CDR1 SQVTM, CDR2 ANQGSEA. In DNA, the CDR3 is TGCAGCGTGGGGATGGCACTAGCGGGAGATAATGAGCAGTTCTTC. It specifies CSVGMALAGDNEQFF.

This clonotype showed up many times. The chain uses TRBV7-9 and TRBJ2-5, with TRBD2 identical over 7 bases. CDR1 is SEHNR and CDR2 is FQNEAQ in the germline V gene (reference sequence). CDR3 length equals 14 residues. After removal of 1 base from V and 4 bases from J, the junction contained 3 bases not matched to a gene. CDR3 bases: TGTGCCAGCAGCTTAGGTGCGGGAGTAGAGACCCAGTACTTC. This codes for CASSLGAGVETQYF.

This clonotype turned up a few times. The rearrangement uses TRBV7-2 and TRBJ2-2, with no clear D. CDR1 and CDR2 from the germline V gene are SGHTA and FQGNSA. The CDR3 length is 14 residues. V was pared by 6 bases and J by 6 bases, with 14 bases between. CDR3 sequence: CASRSYLASGELFF. CDR3 DNA: TGTGCCAGCAGATCCTATCTCGCCTCCGGGGAGCTGTTTTTT.

This clonotype has just a few counts. The chain couples TRBV25-1 to TRBJ1-2, with D hard to call. Trimming stripped 3 bases from V and 2 bases from J, with 7 bases between. This CDR3 has 13 amino acids. Per germline, CDR1 MGHDK and CDR2 SYGVNS. CDR3 sequence (DNA): TGTGCCAGCAGTGACGTTGGGAACTATGGCTACACCTTC. This encodes CASSDVGNYGYTF.

This clonotype was counted many times. This chain uses TRBV6-1 with TRBJ2-2; TRBD1 agrees at 8 bases. Germline V gene sequence: CDR1 MNHNS, CDR2 SASEGT. V trimming: 0 bases; J trimming: 4 bases; junction bases outside the gene matches: 4. The CDR3 is 16 residues long. The CDR3 loop reads CASSEAQDRVTGELFF. CDR3 nucleotide sequence: TGTGCCAGCAGTGAAGCGCAGGACAGGGTCACCGGGGAGCTGTTTTTT.

This clonotype was counted a few times. This chain uses TRBV5-6 with TRBJ2-3; D is tentatively TRBD1 or TRBD2 (6 bases each). CDR3 length: 16 residues. The germline gives CDR1 SGHDT, CDR2 YYEEEE. The V gene lost 3 bases and the J gene lost 2 bases, with 16 bases spanning the gap. The CDR3 DNA reads as TGTGCCAGCAGCTCCCCCCCCGGGGGCTACACAGATACGCAGTATTTT. Residues: CASSSPPGGYTDTQYF.

This clonotype was counted only a few times. The genes are TRBV6-5 and TRBJ1-4; 8 nucleotides align to TRBD1. V dropped 6 bases and J dropped 5; count of bases not matched to a gene: 2. This CDR3 is 13 amino acids long. CDR1 and CDR2 (germline): MNHEY, SVGAGI. CDR3 in amino acids: CASSRTGNEKLFF. Here the CDR3 DNA reads TGTGCCAGCAGCCGGACAGGGAATGAAAAACTGTTTTTT.

The chain joins TRBV5-1 to TRBJ1-2; 9 bases match TRBD1. V trimming: 4 bases; J trimming: 7 bases; junction bases outside the gene matches: 8. The germline V gene encodes CDR1 SGHRS and CDR2 YFSETQ. The CDR3 loop spans 14 amino acids. Written as DNA, the CDR3 is TGCGCCAGCAGCGTGGACAGGGGATCAGGTGGCTACACCTTC. As protein: CASSVDRGSGGYTF.

V and J are TRBV6-5 and TRBJ1-5, with D tentatively TRBD1 (6 bases). The CDR3 contains 15 residues. CDR1 is MNHEY, CDR2 SVGAGI, per germline. Trimming shortened V by 6 bases and J by 3 bases, and 15 bases separated the two germline ends. The CDR3 loop is CASSLAGAVNQPQHF. The CDR3 DNA reads as TGTGCCAGCAGCCTTGCAGGGGCGGTCAATCAGCCCCAGCATTTT.

The gene calls are TRBV12-3 or TRBV12-4 and TRBJ2-7; 9 nucleotides align to TRBD1. Trimming removed 4 bases from V and 0 bases from J; junction bases left unmatched: 1. The CDR3 consists of 14 residues. The CDR3 sequence: CASSWGQGSYEQYF. Written as DNA, the CDR3 is TGTGCCAGCAGTTGGGGACAGGGCTCCTACGAGCAGTACTTC.

The rearrangement links TRBV2 to TRBJ1-4, with a possible D match to TRBD1 (5 bases). The CDR3 consists of 13 residues. V shed 8 bases and J shed 4 bases, with 11 bases lying between them. The germline CDR1 and CDR2 sequences are SNHLY and FYNNEI. The CDR3 loop reads CASQRQFNEKLFF. DNA for the CDR3: TGTGCCAGCCAAAGACAGTTTAATGAAAAACTGTTTTTT. Full variable domain (remainder filled in from reference TRBV2 and TRBJ1-4): EPEVTQTPSHQVTQMGQEVILRCVPISNHLYFYWYRQILGQKVEFLVSFYNNEISEKSEIFDDQFSVERPDGSNFTLKIRSTKLEDSAMYFCASQRQFNEKLFFGSGTQLSVL.

The chain's CDR3 is CASSRGEGTWGNTQYF. The CDR3 DNA reads TGTGCCAGCAGCCGAGGTGAGGGGACCTGGGGTAATACGCAGTATTTT. This rearrangement joins TRBV27 to TRBJ2-3, with D perhaps given as TRBD1 or TRBD2 (5 bases each). The V end was cut by 6 bases, the J end by 7 bases, with 23 bases between. The CDR3 length is 16 residues. Germline V gene data show CDR1 as MNHEY and CDR2 as SMNVEV (reference sequence).

This clonotype showed up many times. This sequence joins TRBV19 and TRBJ2-3; D gene uncertain. Germline assignment: CDR1 LNHDA and CDR2 SQIVND (reference sequence). This CDR3 contains 14 residues. V lost 6 bases and J lost 2, with 12 bases in between. Written as DNA, the CDR3 is TGTGCCAGTAGGTTGGATCCAGCCACAGATACGCAGTATTTT. As protein: CASRLDPATDTQYF.

This clonotype was picked up many times. The chain couples TRBV20-1 to TRBJ2-3; either TRBD1 or TRBD2 may supply D (6 bases each). CDR1 DFQATT and CDR2 SNEGSKA come from the germline V gene (reference sequence). This CDR3 has 14 amino acids. Trimming left V 6 bases short and J 4 bases short, with 17 bases between. CDR3 amino acids: CSAATGWDSDTQYF. The DNA for the CDR3 is TGCAGTGCCGCGACAGGCTGGGACTCAGATACGCAGTATTTT.

Ten or more counts support this clonotype. V and J are TRBV20-1 and TRBJ2-3; a possible D gene is TRBD2 (6 bases). V was trimmed by 5 bases and J by 3 bases, leaving 6 bases between them. This CDR3 is built from 11 residues. The germline V gene encodes CDR1 DFQATT and CDR2 SNEGSKA (reference sequence). This chain's CDR3 is CSARGTDTQYF. The CDR3 nucleotides are TGCAGTGCTCGGGGGACAGATACGCAGTATTTT.

This clonotype has at least ten counts. The rearrangement uses TRBV15 and TRBJ1-3, with D unclear. V was shortened by 3 bases and J by 1 base, with 10 bases between the two germline ends. This CDR3 is 15 amino acids long. Germline values: CDR1 LNHNV, CDR2 YYDKDF (reference sequence). The CDR3 region has the DNA TGTGCCACCAGCAGTTACGGTAAATCTGGAAACACCATATATTTT. Its translation is CATSSYGKSGNTIYF.